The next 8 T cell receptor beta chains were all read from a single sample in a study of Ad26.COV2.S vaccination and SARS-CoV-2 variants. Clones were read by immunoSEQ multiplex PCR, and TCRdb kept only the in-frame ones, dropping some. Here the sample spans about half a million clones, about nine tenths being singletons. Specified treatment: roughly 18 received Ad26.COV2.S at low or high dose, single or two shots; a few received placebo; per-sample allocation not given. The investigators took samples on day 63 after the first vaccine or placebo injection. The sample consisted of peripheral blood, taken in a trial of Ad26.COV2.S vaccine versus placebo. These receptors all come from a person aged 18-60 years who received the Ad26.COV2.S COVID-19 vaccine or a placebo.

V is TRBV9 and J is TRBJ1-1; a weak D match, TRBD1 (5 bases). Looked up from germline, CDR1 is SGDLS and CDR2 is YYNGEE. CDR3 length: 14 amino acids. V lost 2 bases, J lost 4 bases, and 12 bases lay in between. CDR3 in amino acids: CASSVGGGGTEAFF. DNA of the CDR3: TGTGCCAGCAGCGTGGGTGGGGGTGGCACTGAAGCTTTCTTT.

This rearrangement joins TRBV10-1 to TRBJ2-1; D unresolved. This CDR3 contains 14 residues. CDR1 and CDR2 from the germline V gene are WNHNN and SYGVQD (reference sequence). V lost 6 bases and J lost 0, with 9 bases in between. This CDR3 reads CASSETSSYNEQFF. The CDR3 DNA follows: TGCGCCAGCAGCGAAACCTCCTCCTACAATGAGCAGTTCTTC.

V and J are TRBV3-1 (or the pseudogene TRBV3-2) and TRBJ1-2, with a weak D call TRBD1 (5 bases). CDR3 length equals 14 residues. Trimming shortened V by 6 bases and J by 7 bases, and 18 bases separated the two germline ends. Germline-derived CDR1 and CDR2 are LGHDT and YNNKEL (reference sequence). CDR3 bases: TGTGCCAGCAGAAGTCCGGGGGGAAGCGGTGGCTACACCTTC. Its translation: CASRSPGGSGGYTF.

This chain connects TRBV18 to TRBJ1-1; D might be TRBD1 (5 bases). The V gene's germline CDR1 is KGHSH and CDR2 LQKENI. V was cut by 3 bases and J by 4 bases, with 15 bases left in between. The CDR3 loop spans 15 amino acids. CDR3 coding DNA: TGTGCCAGCTCACCGTTGGGGGTCTCGCTCACTGAAGCTTTCTTT. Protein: CASSPLGVSLTEAFF.

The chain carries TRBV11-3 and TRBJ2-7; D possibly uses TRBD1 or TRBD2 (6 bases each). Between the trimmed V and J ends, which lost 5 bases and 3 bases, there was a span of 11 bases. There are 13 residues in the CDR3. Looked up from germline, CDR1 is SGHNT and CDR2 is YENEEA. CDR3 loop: CASSRGDNYEQYF. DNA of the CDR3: TGTGCCAGCAGCCGCGGGGACAACTACGAGCAGTACTTC. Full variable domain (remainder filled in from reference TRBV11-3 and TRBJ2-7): EAGVVQSPRYKIIEKKQPVAFWCNPISGHNTLYWYLQNLGQGPELLIRYENEEAVDDSQLPKDRFSAERLKGVDSTLKIQPAELGDSAVYLCASSRGDNYEQYFGPGTRLTVT.

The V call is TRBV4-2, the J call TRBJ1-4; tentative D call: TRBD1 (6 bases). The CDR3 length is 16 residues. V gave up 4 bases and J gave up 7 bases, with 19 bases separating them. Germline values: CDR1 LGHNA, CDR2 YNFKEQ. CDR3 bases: TGTGCCAGCAGCCCTCGTGAGGGGGGTGTTAGTGAAAAACTGTTTTTT. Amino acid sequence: CASSPREGGVSEKLFF.

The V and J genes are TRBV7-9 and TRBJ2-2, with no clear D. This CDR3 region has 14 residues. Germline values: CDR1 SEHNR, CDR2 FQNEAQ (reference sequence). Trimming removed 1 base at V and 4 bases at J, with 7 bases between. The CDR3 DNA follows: TGTGCCAGCAGCTTAGTTGCTGTCACCGGGGAGCTGTTTTTT. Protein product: CASSLVAVTGELFF.

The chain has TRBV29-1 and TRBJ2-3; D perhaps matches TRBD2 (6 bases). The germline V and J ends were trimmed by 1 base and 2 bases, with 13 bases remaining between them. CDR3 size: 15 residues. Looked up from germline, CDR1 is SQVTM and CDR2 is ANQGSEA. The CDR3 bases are TGCAGCGTTGAAGTCCGCGGGACCCTCACAGATACGCAGTATTTT. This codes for CSVEVRGTLTDTQYF.